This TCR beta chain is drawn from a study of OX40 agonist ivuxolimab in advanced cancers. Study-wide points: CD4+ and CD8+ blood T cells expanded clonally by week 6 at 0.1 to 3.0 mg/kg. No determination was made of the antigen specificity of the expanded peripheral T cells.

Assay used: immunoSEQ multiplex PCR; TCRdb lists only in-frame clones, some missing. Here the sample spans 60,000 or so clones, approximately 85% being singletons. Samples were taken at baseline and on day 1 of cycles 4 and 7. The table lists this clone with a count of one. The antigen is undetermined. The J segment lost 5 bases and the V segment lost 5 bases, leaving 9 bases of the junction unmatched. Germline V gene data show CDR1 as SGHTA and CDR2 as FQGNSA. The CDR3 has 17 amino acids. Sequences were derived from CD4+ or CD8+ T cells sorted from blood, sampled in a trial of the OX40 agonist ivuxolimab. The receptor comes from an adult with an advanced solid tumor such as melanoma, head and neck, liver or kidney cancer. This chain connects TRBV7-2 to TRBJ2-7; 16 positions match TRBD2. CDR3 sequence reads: CASSVPGLAGGRDEQYF. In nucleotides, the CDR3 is TGTGCCAGCAGCGTTCCGGGACTAGCGGGAGGGCGGGACGAGCAGTACTTC.